This TCR beta chain comes out of a study of blood T cell repertoires in COVID-19. Clones were sequenced by immunoSEQ multiplex PCR, and TCRdb holds only the in-frame ones, with some missing. The sample has about 290,000 clones, 86% seen once. V shed 5 bases and J shed 0 bases, with 17 bases lying between them. Germline assignment: CDR1 SGHTS and CDR2 YDEGEE. The CDR3 runs to 16 residues. Sequenced material: peripheral blood. The rearrangement joins TRBV5-8 to TRBJ2-5; TRBD2 might be the D (6 bases). This sequence was found in a young woman with active or convalescent COVID-19. CDR3 in DNA: TGTGCCAGCAGTTTCCGAGGCGGGGTGTACCAAGAGACCCAGTACTTC. Its translation is CASSFRGGVYQETQYF.